This entry is about one T cell receptor beta chain. The data are from a study of blood T cell repertoires in COVID-19. Study in general: The origin of the acute and convalescent COVID-19 samples was the United States, Italy and Spain. PBMCs, B-cell-depleted T cells, or T cells were the source of the cDNA or gDNA that made up the material.

The data were produced by immunoSEQ multiplex PCR, yet TCRdb's version contains in-frame clones alone and is incomplete. Of roughly 140,000 clones in the sample, 80% were seen once. The CDR3 contains 18 residues. Trimming took 0 bases from V and 2 from J; bases not matched to a gene: 8. CDR1 is MNHEY, CDR2 SMNVEV, per germline (reference sequence). The sample consisted of peripheral blood. The TCR sequence derives from a man in his sixties or seventies who had recovered from COVID-19. The chain joins TRBV27 to TRBJ1-5; 9 nucleotides match TRBD1. The CDR3: CASSLSMGTGWGNQPQHF. The CDR3 DNA reads TGTGCCAGCAGTTTATCGATGGGGACAGGGTGGGGCAATCAGCCCCAGCATTTT.